The 10 T cell receptor beta chains reported below all come from one sample, sequenced in a study of early T cells in non-severe SARS-CoV-2 infection. Each CDR3 protein gets one entry after TCRdb re-called the 5' RACE reads with MiXCR. The sample has just under 60,000 distinct CDR3 sequences, less than 9.5% seen once. Sequenced sample: whole blood. These receptors originate from an adult who was a healthcare worker with PCR-confirmed SARS-CoV-2 infection or an uninfected control (not recorded which).

This clonotype came up a few times. V usage is TRBV2 and J usage is TRBJ2-3; TRBD1 might be the D (5 bases). V shed 0 bases and J shed 3 bases, with 22 bases lying between them. Germline V gives CDR1 SNHLY, CDR2 FYNNEI. The CDR3 totals 19 residues. The CDR3 is CASSEALLSLTAGTDTQYF. The CDR3 DNA reads TGTGCCAGCAGTGAAGCGCTTCTTTCGTTGACAGCTGGGACAGATACGCAGTATTTT.

This clonotype has at least ten counts. The CDR3 nucleotides read TGTGCCAGCAGCCCGGACAGCAATCAGCCCCAGCATTTT. Translating it yields CASSPDSNQPQHF. This chain connects TRBV6-4 to TRBJ1-5; D uncertain. The germline V gene has CDR1 MRHNA and CDR2 SNTAGT. Trimming left V 6 bases short and J 1 base short, with 7 bases between. The CDR3 has 13 amino acids.

This clonotype has at least ten counts. The rearrangement uses TRBV20-1 and TRBJ1-1; 7 bases map to TRBD1. V shed 5 bases, J shed 0 bases, and the junction held 3 bases outside the gene matches. The CDR3 length is 13 residues. CDR1 is DFQATT and CDR2 is SNEGSKA in the germline V gene (reference sequence). This CDR3 reads CSAAGQMNTEAFF. CDR3 bases: TGCAGTGCTGCGGGACAGATGAACACTGAAGCTTTCTTT.

The rearrangement links TRBV2 to TRBJ2-1; TRBD1 agrees at 7 bases. Trimming removed 6 bases from V and 2 bases from J; junction bases left unmatched: 1. The CDR3 contains 13 residues. Germline CDR1 reads SNHLY; CDR2 reads FYNNEI. Here the CDR3 reads CASSGQAYNEQFF. The CDR3 DNA sequence: TGTGCCAGCAGCGGACAGGCCTACAATGAGCAGTTCTTC.

This clonotype was seen repeatedly, ten times or more. The chain combines TRBV28 with TRBJ1-5; D gene unclear. The V end lost 1 base, the J end lost 7 bases, and 8 bases lay between the germline ends. Germline V gives CDR1 MDHEN, CDR2 SYDVKM. The CDR3 totals 13 residues. CDR3 nucleotides: TGTGCCAGCAGTTTATCCCCAGTCCAGCCCCAGCATTTT. Protein sequence: CASSLSPVQPQHF.

Ten or more counts support this clonotype. The V call is TRBV29-1, the J call TRBJ2-7; TRBD2 matches 11 bases. Trimming at V came to 5 bases and at J to 6 bases, leaving 6 bases not matched to a gene. Per germline, CDR1 SQVTM and CDR2 ANQGSEA. This CDR3 region has 13 residues. The CDR3 DNA is TGCAGCGTTACGACTAGCGGGACGTCCGAGCAGTACTTC. It codes for CSVTTSGTSEQYF.

This clonotype was counted between two and nine times. This chain uses TRBV7-9 with TRBJ2-7; weak D call: TRBD1 (6 bases). Trimming took 5 bases from V and 2 from J, leaving 16 bases between them. The germline CDR1 and CDR2 sequences are SEHNR and FQNEAQ (reference sequence). The CDR3 loop spans 15 amino acids. CDR3 protein: CASSRGQSRTYEQYF. The CDR3 DNA sequence: TGTGCCAGCAGCCGCGGACAGTCAAGGACCTACGAGCAGTACTTC.

This chain connects TRBV6-1 to TRBJ2-5; D uncertain. Trimming took off 11 bases at V and 0 bases at J, with 10 bases between the two ends. Germline CDR1 is MNHNS and CDR2 is SASEGT. CDR3 length: 12 amino acids. The CDR3 DNA reads as TGTGCCGTTGCGTGGTACCAAGAGACCCAGTACTTC. It codes for CAVAWYQETQYF.

The CDR3 coding sequence is TGTGCCAGCAGCCTGACGGACTCTGGGGCCAACGTCCTGACTTTC. Encoded protein: CASSLTDSGANVLTF. The gene calls are TRBV28 and TRBJ2-6; D is uncertain. This CDR3 contains 15 residues. Trimming cost V 6 bases and J 0 bases, with 9 bases left between them. CDR1 is MDHEN, CDR2 SYDVKM, per germline.

This chain connects TRBV20-1 to TRBJ2-7; 9 nucleotides line up with TRBD2. This CDR3 spans 13 amino acids. Germline lookup yields CDR1 DFQATT and CDR2 SNEGSKA (reference sequence). Losses at the gene ends were 6 bases for V and 2 bases for J; bases not matched to a gene: 5. In nucleotides, the CDR3 is TGCAGTGCGCGGACTAGCGCTCCCTACGAGCAGTACTTC. It codes for CSARTSAPYEQYF.